The next 2 T cell receptor beta chains were all read from a single sample in a study of CD4+ T cells in melanoma. Sequencing was performed with immunoSEQ multiplex PCR; in TCRdb, only in-frame clones are kept and a portion is missing. Of 90,000 to 130,000 clones in the sample, around 93% were seen once. What was sequenced was peripheral blood. The receptors stem from a human donor with melanoma.

The CDR3 protein is CASSDPRFDEQFF. The CDR3 DNA follows: TGTGCCAGCAGTGACCCAAGATTCGATGAGCAGTTCTTC. The J gene is TRBJ2-1, the V gene TRBV6-1; D gene unclear. CDR1 is MNHNS and CDR2 is SASEGT in the germline V gene. CDR3 length equals 13 residues. V dropped 3 bases and J dropped 8 bases, with 11 bases sitting between them.

The chain uses TRBV5-1 and TRBJ2-1; no firm D call. V dropped 0 bases and J dropped 6 bases, with 10 bases sitting between them. The CDR3 has 14 residues. CDR1 SGHRS and CDR2 YFSETQ come from the germline V gene. The CDR3 spells CASSLEVRLNEQFF. The CDR3 nucleotides read TGCGCCAGCAGCTTGGAGGTACGCCTCAATGAGCAGTTCTTC.